The 8 T cell receptor beta chains given below trace back to one sample, sequenced in a study of T-cell memory formation after mild COVID-19. A single record per CDR3 protein comes from TCRdb applying MiXCR to the 5' RACE reads. This sample has around 50,000 distinct CDR3 sequences; roughly an eighth occur once, and the top ten carry 24%. Sequencing was done on a sample of PBMCs or a T cell subset sorted from them (not recorded which). The receptors here all came from a man younger than 35 who had mild COVID-19 (a few samples of this study predate the infection). Cell type and time point are not known.

The sample holds many counts of this clonotype. V and J are TRBV20-1 and TRBJ1-2, with D maybe TRBD1 (5 bases). Germline assignment: CDR1 DFQATT and CDR2 SNEGSKA (reference sequence). The CDR3 sequence is 13 residues long. Between the trimmed V and J ends, which lost 3 bases and 5 bases, there was a span of 13 bases. The CDR3 DNA is TGCAGTGCTAGTTATGGGGGGGAATATGGCTACACCTTC. Amino acids: CSASYGGEYGYTF.

The gene calls are TRBV3-1 and TRBJ2-1, with 8 nucleotides matching TRBD2. CDR1 is LGHDT, CDR2 YNNKEL, per germline (reference sequence). CDR3 length equals 15 residues. With 5 bases clipped from V and 8 bases from J, the junction kept 11 bases outside the gene matches. As DNA, the CDR3 is TGTGCCAGCAGCGACCCGGGACTAGAGAGGGATGAGCAGTTCTTC. It codes for CASSDPGLERDEQFF.

The chain has TRBV7-2 and TRBJ1-5; D is uncertain. The CDR3 runs to 13 residues. The germline CDR1 and CDR2 sequences are SGHTA and FQGNSA. Trimming cost V 2 bases and J 7 bases, with 9 bases left between them. Written as DNA, the CDR3 is TGTGCCAGCAGCTTACAAGTCGGGCAGCCCCAGCATTTT. Translated: CASSLQVGQPQHF.

The chain couples TRBV5-1 to TRBJ2-7; TRBD2 matches 14 bases. Per germline, CDR1 SGHRS and CDR2 YFSETQ. The CDR3 covers 14 residues. The V segment lost 4 bases and the J segment 7 bases; nucleotides outside the gene matches: 4. In DNA form, the CDR3 reads TGCGCCAGCAGCCCCGGACTAGCGGGGGGTGAGCAGTACGTC. Residues: CASSPGLAGGEQYV.

This clonotype has only a few counts. V usage is TRBV4-1 and J usage is TRBJ1-5; D not resolved. From germline, CDR1 is MGHRA and CDR2 YSYEKL. V lost 5 bases and J lost 0, with 11 bases in between. CDR3 size: 15 residues. The CDR3 nucleotides are TGCGCCAGCAGCGAGCGACACGTTAGCAATCAGCCCCAGCATTTT. Translation: CASSERHVSNQPQHF.

This sequence joins TRBV6-5 and TRBJ1-1, with a weak D call TRBD1 (5 bases). Germline lookup yields CDR1 MNHEY and CDR2 SVGAGI. The CDR3 is 14 residues long. With 0 bases removed from V and 1 base from J, the gap between germline ends came to 6 bases. The CDR3 reads CASSYSRGNTEAFF. CDR3 DNA: TGTGCCAGCAGTTACTCGAGGGGGAACACTGAAGCTTTCTTT.

This clonotype was observed a handful of times. The rearrangement uses TRBV4-2 and TRBJ2-5; TRBD1 is a possible D gene (6 bases). The germline V and J ends were trimmed by 1 base and 7 bases, with 16 bases remaining between them. CDR3 length: 15 residues. Germline lookup yields CDR1 LGHNA and CDR2 YNFKEQ. The CDR3 DNA reads as TGTGCCAGCAGCCAAGGTAGAGGGGGTCGCGGGACCCAGTACTTC. Residues: CASSQGRGGRGTQYF.

A few counts support this clonotype. The chain employs TRBV7-8 and TRBJ2-3; D call uncertain. Per germline, CDR1 SGHVS and CDR2 FQNEAQ. CDR3 size: 15 residues. V lost 0 bases to trimming and J lost 2 bases, with 9 bases between them. The CDR3 DNA follows: TGTGCCAGCAGCTTAGCCCGGGTCCACACAGATACGCAGTATTTT. Its translation: CASSLARVHTDTQYF.